The next 14 T cell receptor beta chains were all read from a single sample in a study of CD8 T cells in Susac syndrome. RNA in amounts of roughly 0.5 to 1 ug was reverse transcribed with random hexamers. MiXCR was run by TCRdb on the immunoSEQ multiplex PCR reads, yielding one entry per CDR3 protein. The table lists 150,000 to 200,000 distinct CDR3 sequences, approximately 95% of them singletons. Sequenced material: CD8+ T cells from PBMCs. These receptors came from a human donor with multiple sclerosis.

The table lists this clonotype with a few counts. The chain couples TRBV5-1 to TRBJ2-7, with D maybe TRBD2 (5 bases). V lost 4 bases and J lost 0, with 11 bases in between. The CDR3 is made up of 14 amino acids. Per the germline V gene, CDR1 is SGHRS and CDR2 is YFSETQ. DNA of the CDR3: TGCGCCAGCAGCCTAACTAGTTTCTCCTACGAGCAGTACTTC. Translated, it gives CASSLTSFSYEQYF.

J is TRBJ2-1 and V is TRBV29-1; D unresolved. V was shortened by 6 bases and J by 2 bases, with 8 bases between the two germline ends. Germline V gene lookup returns CDR1 SQVTM and CDR2 ANQGSEA. The CDR3 consists of 12 residues. This CDR3 reads CSVPLTYNEQFF. The CDR3 DNA reads TGCAGCGTCCCACTAACCTACAATGAGCAGTTCTTC.

This chain joins TRBV20-1 and TRBJ2-2, with 9 positions matching TRBD2. Germline CDR1 is DFQATT and CDR2 is SNEGSKA (reference sequence). Trimming took 5 bases from V and 7 from J; bases not matched to a gene: 5. The CDR3 spans 13 residues. In DNA, the CDR3 is TGCAGTGCTTGGACTAGCGAGGGCGGGGAGCTGTTTTTT. Residues: CSAWTSEGGELFF.

This clonotype has a single count. The gene calls are TRBV14 and TRBJ2-5; perhaps TRBD1 as D (5 bases). CDR1 is SGHDN and CDR2 is FVKESK in the germline V gene. Between the trimmed V and J ends, which lost 10 bases and 2 bases, there was a span of 11 bases. CDR3 length equals 12 residues. The CDR3 DNA follows: TGTGCCATCAAAAGACAGCAAGAGACCCAGTACTTC. Residues: CAIKRQQETQYF. Together with reference TRBV14 and TRBJ2-5, the CDR3 gives the full variable domain: EAGVTQFPSHSVIEKGQTVTLRCDPISGHDNLYWYRRVMGKEIKFLLHFVKESKQDESGMPNNRFLAERTGGTYSTLKVQPAELEDSGVYFCAIKRQQETQYFGPGTRLLVL.

J is TRBJ1-2 and V is TRBV28; no definite D call. CDR1 and CDR2 from the germline V gene are MDHEN and SYDVKM. The CDR3 sequence is 15 residues long. V gave up 3 bases and J gave up 4 bases, with 15 bases separating them. In DNA, the CDR3 is TGTGCCAGCAGTTTTAGGCAGGAGGACTTCTATGGCTACACCTTC. As protein: CASSFRQEDFYGYTF.

The chain couples TRBV30 to TRBJ1-2; D is undetermined. The CDR3 has 12 residues. The germline CDR1 and CDR2 sequences are GTSNPN and SVGIG (reference sequence). Deletions cut 0 bases from V and 4 bases from J, with 6 bases between. The CDR3 coding sequence is TGTGCCTGGAGTGTACAGCCCTATGGCTACACCTTC. Translated, it gives CAWSVQPYGYTF.

V gene TRBV27 combines with J gene TRBJ2-5, with D unclear. Per germline, CDR1 MNHEY and CDR2 SMNVEV (reference sequence). V lost 4 bases and J 4 bases, leaving 19 bases between the germline ends. This CDR3 region has 16 residues. CDR3 nucleotide sequence: TGTGCCAGCAGTTCCCACCCCTCCCCCCCCAGAGAGACCCAGTACTTC. As protein: CASSSHPSPPRETQYF.

This rearrangement joins TRBV27 to TRBJ2-7; possibly TRBD2 for D (7 bases). The V end lost 4 bases, the J end lost 5 bases, and 15 bases lay between the germline ends. The CDR3 length is 14 residues. Germline V gene data show CDR1 as MNHEY and CDR2 as SMNVEV (reference sequence). CDR3 nucleotides: TGTGCCAGCAGTTCTGGGCGGGGGCTGGACGAGCAGTACTTC. Protein sequence: CASSSGRGLDEQYF.

The chain links TRBV29-1 to TRBJ1-1, with D hard to call. V was pared by 4 bases and J by 2 bases, with 11 bases between. The germline V gene encodes CDR1 SQVTM and CDR2 ANQGSEA. The CDR3 runs 13 residues. In nucleotides, the CDR3 is TGCAGCGTTGGTCTGTCGGATAACACTGAAGCTTTCTTT. It yields the protein CSVGLSDNTEAFF.

The gene calls are TRBV28 and TRBJ1-2; a weak D match, TRBD1 (6 bases). V shed 5 bases and J shed 4 bases, with 11 bases lying between them. The V gene's germline CDR1 is MDHEN and CDR2 SYDVKM. The CDR3 totals 13 residues. In nucleotides, the CDR3 is TGTGCCAGCAGTATTACAGGGTCCTATGGCTACACCTTC. Its protein product is CASSITGSYGYTF.

The rearrangement uses TRBV29-1 and TRBJ2-3; D is undetermined. Germline lookup yields CDR1 SQVTM and CDR2 ANQGSEA. Between the trimmed V and J ends, which lost 3 bases and 5 bases, there was a span of 3 bases. The CDR3 contains 10 residues. CDR3: CSVEEDTQYF. CDR3 in DNA: TGCAGCGTTGAGGAAGATACGCAGTATTTT.

This chain joins TRBV30 and TRBJ2-7, with 9 bases aligning to TRBD1. CDR3 size: 15 residues. V lost 0 bases to trimming and J lost 5 bases; unmatched junction nucleotides: 8. Germline V gene sequence: CDR1 GTSNPN, CDR2 SVGIG (reference sequence). CDR3 region: CAWSVGTGMIHEQYF. The DNA for the CDR3 is TGTGCCTGGAGTGTAGGGACAGGGATGATCCACGAGCAGTACTTC.

V gene TRBV28 combines with J gene TRBJ2-2; 7 bases map to TRBD2. V was pared by 6 bases and J by 2 bases, with 6 bases of the junction left unmatched. The CDR3 contains 15 residues. Germline CDR1 and CDR2: MDHEN and SYDVKM. Here the CDR3 reads CASRRGRANTGELFF. The CDR3 nucleotides read TGTGCCAGCAGAAGAGGGAGGGCCAACACCGGGGAGCTGTTTTTT.

A note on this clonotype: The junction departs from the called germline gene at one end, perhaps through a read error. This chain uses TRBV7-7 with TRBJ2-1; D might be TRBD2 (6 bases). Germline values: CDR1 SSHAT, CDR2 FNYEAQ (reference sequence). The CDR3 runs to 17 residues. The CDR3 spells CASSLVGGRPWVNEQFF. The CDR3 DNA reads as TGTGCTAGCAGCTTAGTGGGGGGTCGTCCGTGGGTGAATGAGCAGTTCTTC.